This is a list of T cell receptor beta chains from one sample in a study of blood T cell repertoires in COVID-19. Sequencing used immunoSEQ multiplex PCR; TCRdb keeps in-frame clones, though not all of them. The sample contains over 300,000 clones, 80% to 90% of which appear only once. Material: PBMCs or T cells enriched from blood (not recorded which). Receptor source: a man aged 30 to 45 who had recovered from COVID-19. Each CDR3 is given with its conserved first and last residue. D genes are given only for firm matches. Rows may omit the clone size; those that give it use once, few, many or a size class.

clone_size	v_call	j_call	d_call	cdr3_nt	cdr3_aa
NA	TRBV7-9	TRBJ2-5	TRBD1	TGTGCCAGCAGCTTCGGACAGGGGGAGACCCAGTACTTC	CASSFGQGETQYF
NA	TRBV4-3	TRBJ1-2	NA	TGCGCCAGCAGCCAAGATGGGAGCCCTAACTATGGCTACACCTTC	CASSQDGSPNYGYTF
few	TRBV10-3	TRBJ1-6	TRBD1	TGTGCCATCAGTGAGTCGGGGGACAGTAACTCACCCCTCCACTTT	CAISESGDSNSPLHF
once	TRBV9	TRBJ1-1	NA	TGTGCCAGCAGCGTATCCTCGGGGACTGAAGCTTTCTTT	CASSVSSGTEAFF
once	TRBV9	TRBJ2-1	NA	TGTGCCAGCAGCTTTGGACAGAAAATCTCCTACAATGAGCAGTTCTTC	CASSFGQKISYNEQFF
NA	TRBV30	TRBJ1-3	TRBD1	TGTGCCTGGGGGACAGGGTCTGGAAACACCATATATTTT	CAWGTGSGNTIYF
NA	TRBV7-2	TRBJ2-7	NA	TGTGCCAGCACCCTTGGGTGGACTGAGGGCTACGAGCAGTACTTC	CASTLGWTEGYEQYF
few	TRBV5-6	TRBJ2-7	TRBD1	TGTGCCAGCAGCTTTACCGGGACAGGGTACAGCGAGCAGTACTTC	CASSFTGTGYSEQYF
NA	TRBV7-3	TRBJ1-2	NA	TGTGCCAGCAGCCTTACAGATAACTATGGCTACACCTTC	CASSLTDNYGYTF
NA	TRBV30	TRBJ1-2	TRBD1	TGTGCCTGGAGTGATGCGGGACAGTACCGCTATGGCTACACCTTC	CAWSDAGQYRYGYTF
once	TRBV19	TRBJ2-5	NA	TGTGCCAGTTCCCCGGCGGGTGGGAAGACCCAGTACTTC	CASSPAGGKTQYF
NA	TRBV7-6	TRBJ2-7	TRBD1	TGTGCCAGCAGCTTTCGGACAGGGGCCTACGAGCAGTACTTC	CASSFRTGAYEQYF
NA	TRBV4-3	TRBJ2-2	TRBD2	TGCGCCAGCAGCCAGGGGACTAGCGGGGGGACCGGGGAGCTGTTTTTT	CASSQGTSGGTGELFF
NA	TRBV30	TRBJ1-5	NA	TGTGCCTGGAGCCACTCCGGGCCCCAGCATTTT	CAWSHSGPQHF
NA	TRBV27	TRBJ1-6	NA	TGTGCCAGCAGTTTATATCAGGGGAACTATAATTCACCCCTCCACTTT	CASSLYQGNYNSPLHF
NA	TRBV11-2	TRBJ2-7	NA	TGTGCCAGCAGTTTTGCCGTCAGATACGAGCAGTACTTC	CASSFAVRYEQYF
once	TRBV5-1	TRBJ1-1	NA	TGCGCCAGCAGCTTAGGCAGGGGGAACACTGAAGCTTTCTTT	CASSLGRGNTEAFF
NA	TRBV30	TRBJ2-7	NA	TGTGCCTGGAGCCCCGTTGGGAGCTACGAGCAGTACTTC	CAWSPVGSYEQYF
few	TRBV7-9	TRBJ1-1	NA	TGTGCCAGCAGCTTACGGGGGACTGAAGCTTTCTTT	CASSLRGTEAFF
NA	TRBV7-9	TRBJ2-6	NA	TGTGCCAGCAGCTTAGGTAACTCTGGGGCCAACGTCCTGACTTTC	CASSLGNSGANVLTF
NA	TRBV9	TRBJ2-1	TRBD2	TGTGCCAGCAGCGTAGAAGCGGGGGGGAGGAATGAGCAGTTCTTC	CASSVEAGGRNEQFF
NA	TRBV9	TRBJ2-1	TRBD1	TGTGCCAGCAGCCCAAACCGGGGACAGGGTACTGGCAATGAGCAGTTCTTC	CASSPNRGQGTGNEQFF